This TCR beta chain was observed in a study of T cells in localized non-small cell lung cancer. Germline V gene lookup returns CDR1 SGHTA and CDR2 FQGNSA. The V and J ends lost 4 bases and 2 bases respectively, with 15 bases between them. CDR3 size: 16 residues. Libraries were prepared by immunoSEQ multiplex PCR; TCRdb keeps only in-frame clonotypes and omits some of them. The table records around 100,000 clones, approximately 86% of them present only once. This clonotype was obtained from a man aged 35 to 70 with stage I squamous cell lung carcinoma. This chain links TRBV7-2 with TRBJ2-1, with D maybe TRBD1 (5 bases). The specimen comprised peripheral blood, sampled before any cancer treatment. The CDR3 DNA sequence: TGTGCCAGCAGCTCGGGCAGAATCAGGGCCTACAATGAGCAGTTCTTC. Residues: CASSSGRIRAYNEQFF.